The source of this T cell receptor (beta chain) is a study of blood T cell repertoires in COVID-19 (dated by TCRdb to the early 2020s). Regarding the study in general: Collaborator samples came from the United States, Italy and Spain and covered acute and convalescent phases of COVID-19. The prospective study material was composed of cDNA or gDNA derived from T cells, B-cell-depleted T cells, or PBMCs. Subjects who had been exposed to COVID-19, were actively infected with it, or had recovered from it provided the deeply sampled blood TCRbeta repertoires that made up the dataset. The repertoires were released in a freely available public database intended as a resource for research on the immune response to SARS-CoV-2. The samples were drawn from two sources: the first 160 participants of the ongoing ImmuneRACE study, and fewer than 1,500 subjects contributed by 6 global collaborators. The sample metadata nearly always contained a de-identified subject ID, COVID-19 status, age in years and sex. Where available, HLA class I and class II types were taken from metadata supplied by the sample provider and were not determined by assay-based typing.

General findings and caveats noted by the study authors: How much clinical and demographic metadata was included differed by source and by participant, and the metadata was provided uncurated.

TCRbeta CDR3 regions were amplified from genomic DNA by means of the immunoSEQ Assay, a bias-controlled multiplex PCR. As for how the authors treated the data: The number of nucleated cells in each sample was estimated from the amplification of reference gene primers within the assay. To quantify the absolute abundance of each unique TCRbeta CDR3 rearrangement, sequence reads were collapsed and filtered. Productive Simpson clonality was computed per sample as the square root of Simpson's diversity index over productive rearrangements. In its TCRdb copy, this immuneACCESS table keeps in-frame sequences only and misses some clones. Where compared with another copy, unresolved V genes explain less than half of these, and the others have no known cause. V, J and clone size are those of that table, while D and trimming were read from the DNA. In this sample the table shows hundreds of thousands of clones, about four fifths of which occur a single time. The top ten constitute approximately 4.5% of the sample.

The CDR3 goes from the cysteine to the phenylalanine over 12 residues. Only the CDR3 part of the read is kept: 36 bases, read in frame from the first base. CDR1 and CDR2 are drawn from the germline V gene (reference sequence): GTSNPN, SVGIG. At the junction V is shortened by 3 bases and J by 6 bases, with 11 bases in between. Each collaborating institution followed its own protocols to collect whole blood in K2EDTA tubes. For TCRbeta analysis, collaborators shipped samples in one of three forms: frozen whole blood, isolated PBMCs, or DNA extracted from either of those sample types. As for this clone: The clone's antigen remains unknown. No base-level quality is on record; no much larger clone is a single base apart.

What was sequenced was peripheral blood. This clonotype was obtained from a woman in her 70s with acute or convalescent COVID-19. The chain employs TRBV30 and TRBJ1-2; the D gene is perhaps TRBD1, on 6 matching bases. For the CDR3, the sequence is CAWSRGKNGYTF. The nucleotides are TGTGCCTGGAGCAGGGGCAAGAATGGCTACACCTTC.